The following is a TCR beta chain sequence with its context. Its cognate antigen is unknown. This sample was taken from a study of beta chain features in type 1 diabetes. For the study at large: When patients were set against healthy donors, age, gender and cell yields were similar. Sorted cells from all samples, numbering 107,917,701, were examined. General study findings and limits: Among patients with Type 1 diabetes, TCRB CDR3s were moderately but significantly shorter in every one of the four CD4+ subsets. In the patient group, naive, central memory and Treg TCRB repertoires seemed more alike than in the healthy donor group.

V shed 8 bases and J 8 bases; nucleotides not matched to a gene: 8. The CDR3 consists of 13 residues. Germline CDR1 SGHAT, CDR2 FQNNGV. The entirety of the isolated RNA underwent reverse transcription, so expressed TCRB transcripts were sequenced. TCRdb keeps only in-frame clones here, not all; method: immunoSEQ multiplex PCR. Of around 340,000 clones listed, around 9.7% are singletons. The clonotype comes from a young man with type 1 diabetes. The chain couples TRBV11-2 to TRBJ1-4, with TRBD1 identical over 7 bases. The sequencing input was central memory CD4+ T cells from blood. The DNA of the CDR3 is TGTGCCAGCGAGGGACAGTCAAAGGAAAAACTGTTTTTT. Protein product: CASEGQSKEKLFF.